The 13 T cell receptor beta chains below all came from one sample that was sequenced in a study of cytomegalovirus exposure and HLA in healthy donors. In the PCR, 60 Vbeta and 13 Jbeta primers were used. Libraries were prepared by immunoSEQ multiplex PCR; TCRdb keeps only in-frame clonotypes and omits some of them. Of some 180,000 clones in the sample, roughly four fifths were seen once. The sequenced sample was PBMCs. Receptors were obtained from a woman aged 18 to 35 in good health and CMV-seronegative.

This chain uses TRBV4-3 with TRBJ1-4; no clear D gene. This CDR3 has 16 amino acids. Germline V lookup: CDR1 LGHNA, CDR2 YSLEER. Trimming cost V 2 bases and J 4 bases, with 14 bases left between them. The CDR3 region is CASSQLLASINEKLFF. The DNA for the CDR3 is TGCGCCAGCAGCCAACTGCTGGCATCCATTAATGAAAAACTGTTTTTT.

The rearrangement joins TRBV9 to TRBJ2-5, with 9 positions matching TRBD2. CDR1 SGDLS and CDR2 YYNGEE come from the germline V gene. The CDR3 totals 18 residues. V was clipped by 0 bases and J by 4 bases; unmatched bases: 13. CDR3 region: CASSVGNVGLAVGETQYF. The CDR3 DNA reads as TGTGCCAGCAGCGTAGGGAACGTGGGACTAGCCGTCGGAGAGACCCAGTACTTC. Full variable domain (missing parts from reference TRBV9 and TRBJ2-5): DSGVTQTPKHLITATGQRVTLRCSPRSGDLSVYWYQQSLDQGLQFLIQYYNGEERAKGNILERFSAQQFPDLHSELNLSSLELGDSALYFCASSVGNVGLAVGETQYFGPGTRLLVL.

The chain employs TRBV6-6 and TRBJ1-1; weak D call: TRBD1 (5 bases). V was cut by 5 bases and J by 6 bases, with 7 bases left in between. This CDR3 contains 11 residues. The germline V gene encodes CDR1 MNHNY and CDR2 SVGAGI (reference sequence). The CDR3 loop reads CASSDSPEAFF. CDR3 DNA sequence: TGTGCCAGCAGTGACAGCCCTGAAGCTTTCTTT.

The V call is TRBV7-6, the J call TRBJ2-7; maybe TRBD2 (5 bases). Trimming took 4 bases from V and 4 from J, leaving 8 bases between them. Germline V gene lookup returns CDR1 SGHVS and CDR2 FNYEAQ. This CDR3 is 12 amino acids long. This CDR3 is CASSSGLYEQYF. The CDR3 region has the DNA TGTGCCAGCAGCTCGGGGTTGTACGAGCAGTACTTC.

The chain has TRBV7-2 and TRBJ2-3; TRBD2 matches 10 bases. V was clipped by 0 bases and J by 4 bases; unmatched bases: 4. Germline CDR1 reads SGHTA; CDR2 reads FQGNSA. This CDR3 has 16 amino acids. The CDR3 is CASSLALAGVADTQYF. The CDR3 nucleotides read TGTGCCAGCAGCTTAGCCCTAGCGGGAGTTGCAGATACGCAGTATTTT.

Remarks on this clone: At one boundary the junction diverges from the germline segment, which might be a read error. The J gene is TRBJ1-2, the V gene TRBV11-3; TRBD1 might be the D (6 bases). This CDR3 has 13 amino acids. Germline V CDR1 and CDR2: SGHNT, YENEEA. CDR3 nucleotides: TGTGCCAGCAGCCCCGAAGGGGGTTATGGCCACACCTTC. Encoded protein: CASSPEGGYGHTF.

V usage is TRBV5-4 and J usage is TRBJ2-7; 12 bases fit TRBD2. Germline V lookup: CDR1 SGHNT, CDR2 YYREEE (reference sequence). V was clipped by 1 base and J by 7 bases; unmatched bases: 9. This CDR3 contains 16 residues. The CDR3 DNA reads as TGTGCCAGCAGCTTGTTGGCGACTAGCGGGAGTCGTGAGCAGTACTTC. Translated: CASSLLATSGSREQYF.

The chain uses TRBV11-3 and TRBJ2-5; 11 bases match TRBD1. CDR3 length: 16 amino acids. J lost 4 bases, V lost 5 bases, and 9 bases had no gene match. Germline V CDR1 and CDR2: SGHNT, YENEEA. The CDR3 loop reads CASSHPGTGGGETQYF. The DNA for the CDR3 is TGTGCCAGCAGCCACCCCGGGACAGGGGGAGGAGAGACCCAGTACTTC.

CDR3 DNA sequence: TGTGCCAGCAGTAAATACGGGACAGCCAACTATGGCTACACCTTC. Translating it yields CASSKYGTANYGYTF. The chain is built from TRBV6-1 and TRBJ1-2; TRBD1 matches at 7 bases. Germline-derived CDR1 and CDR2 are MNHNS and SASEGT. With V trimmed by 5 bases and J by 2 bases, 8 bases remained unmatched. The CDR3 is made up of 15 amino acids.

This chain connects TRBV7-9 to TRBJ1-4; D not certain. The length of the CDR3 is 13 residues. Germline CDR1 and CDR2: SEHNR and FQNEAQ (reference sequence). V was shortened by 5 bases and J by 7 bases, with 11 bases between the two germline ends. The DNA of the CDR3 is TGTGCCAGCAGCCGTTCGCCCGGTGAAAAACTGTTTTTT. This gives the protein CASSRSPGEKLFF. Filled out from reference TRBV7-9 and TRBJ1-4, the complete variable domain reads DTGVSQNPRHKITKRGQNVTFRCDPISEHNRLYWYRQTLGQGPEFLTYFQNEAQLEKSRLLSDRFSAERPKGSFSTLEIQRTEQGDSAMYLCASSRSPGEKLFFGSGTQLSVL.

The chain combines TRBV9 with TRBJ2-1; maybe TRBD2 (7 bases). Germline assignment: CDR1 SGDLS and CDR2 YYNGEE. This CDR3 region has 16 residues. V was pared by 0 bases and J by 6 bases, with 16 bases between. The CDR3, as DNA: TGTGCCAGCAGCGTAGGGGGGGGCCTACAGACCAATGAGCAGTTCTTC. Protein: CASSVGGGLQTNEQFF.

The J gene is TRBJ1-1, the V gene TRBV27; D unclear. Germline loops: CDR1 MNHEY, CDR2 SMNVEV (reference sequence). V gave up 0 bases and J gave up 5 bases, with 25 bases separating them. The CDR3 loop spans 19 amino acids. The chain's CDR3 is CASSLSWRSRLPTFTEAFF. In DNA form, the CDR3 reads TGTGCCAGCAGTTTATCCTGGCGGTCGCGGCTCCCGACTTTTACTGAAGCTTTCTTT.

This chain joins TRBV28 and TRBJ2-7, with 8 bases matching TRBD1. Trimming removed 5 bases from V and 0 bases from J; junction bases left unmatched: 6. Germline CDR1 and CDR2: MDHEN and SYDVKM. The CDR3 loop spans 15 amino acids. CDR3 sequence (DNA): TGTGCCAGCAGTACTACGGGACAGGCCTCCTACGAGCAGTACTTC. Translated: CASSTTGQASYEQYF.